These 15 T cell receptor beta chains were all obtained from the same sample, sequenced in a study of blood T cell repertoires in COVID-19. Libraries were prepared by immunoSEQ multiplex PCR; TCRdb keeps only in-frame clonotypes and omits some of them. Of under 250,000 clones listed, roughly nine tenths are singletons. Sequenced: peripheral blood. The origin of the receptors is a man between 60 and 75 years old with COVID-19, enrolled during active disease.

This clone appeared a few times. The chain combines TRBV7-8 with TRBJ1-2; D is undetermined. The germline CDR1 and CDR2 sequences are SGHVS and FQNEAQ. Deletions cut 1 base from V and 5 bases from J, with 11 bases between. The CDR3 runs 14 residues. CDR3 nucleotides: TGTGCCAGCAGCTTAGGAGGTGTTTTTTATGGCTACACCTTC. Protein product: CASSLGGVFYGYTF.

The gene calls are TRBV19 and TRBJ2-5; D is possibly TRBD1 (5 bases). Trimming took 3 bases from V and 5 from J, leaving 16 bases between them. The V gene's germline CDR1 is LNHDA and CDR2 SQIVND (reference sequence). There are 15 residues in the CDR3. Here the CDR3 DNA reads TGTGCCAGTAGTATCAGCGACAGAGAATTTGAGACCCAGTACTTC. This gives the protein CASSISDREFETQYF.

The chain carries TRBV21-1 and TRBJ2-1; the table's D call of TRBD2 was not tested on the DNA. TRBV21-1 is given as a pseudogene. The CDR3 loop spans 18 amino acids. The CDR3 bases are TGTGCCAGCAGCAACGGACTAGCGGGAGAGAGCTCCTACAATGAGCAGTTCTTC. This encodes CASSNGLAGESSYNEQFF.

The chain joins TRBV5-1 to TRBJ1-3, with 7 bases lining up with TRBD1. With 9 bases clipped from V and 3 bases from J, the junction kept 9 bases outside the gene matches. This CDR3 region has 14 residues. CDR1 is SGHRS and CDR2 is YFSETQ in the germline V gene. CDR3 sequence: CATNDTGVGNTIYF. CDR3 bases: TGCGCCACCAACGACACAGGGGTTGGAAACACCATATATTTT.

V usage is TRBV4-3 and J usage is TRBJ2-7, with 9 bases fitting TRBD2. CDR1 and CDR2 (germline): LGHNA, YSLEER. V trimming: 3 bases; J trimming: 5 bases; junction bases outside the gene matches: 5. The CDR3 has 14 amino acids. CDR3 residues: CASSQLAGDHEQYF. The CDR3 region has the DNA TGCGCCAGCAGCCAGTTAGCGGGAGACCACGAGCAGTACTTC.

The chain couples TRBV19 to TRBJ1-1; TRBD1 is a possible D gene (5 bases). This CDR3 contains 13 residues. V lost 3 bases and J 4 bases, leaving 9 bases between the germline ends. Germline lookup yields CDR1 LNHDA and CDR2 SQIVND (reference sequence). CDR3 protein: CASSISGSTEAFF. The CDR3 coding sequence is TGTGCCAGTAGTATTTCAGGGTCCACTGAAGCTTTCTTT.

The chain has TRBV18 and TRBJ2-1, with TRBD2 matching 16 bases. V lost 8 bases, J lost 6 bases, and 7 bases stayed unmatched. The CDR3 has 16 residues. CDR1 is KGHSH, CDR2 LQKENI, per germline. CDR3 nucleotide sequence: TGTGCCAGCACCGGGACTAGCGGGAGGGTGGCCAATGAGCAGTTCTTC. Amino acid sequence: CASTGTSGRVANEQFF.

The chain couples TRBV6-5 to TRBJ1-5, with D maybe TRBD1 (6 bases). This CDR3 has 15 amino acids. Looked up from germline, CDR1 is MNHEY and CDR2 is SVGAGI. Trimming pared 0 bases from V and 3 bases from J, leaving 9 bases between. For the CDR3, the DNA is TGTGCCAGCAGTTACTCGGACAGCCCCAATCAGCCCCAGCATTTT. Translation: CASSYSDSPNQPQHF.

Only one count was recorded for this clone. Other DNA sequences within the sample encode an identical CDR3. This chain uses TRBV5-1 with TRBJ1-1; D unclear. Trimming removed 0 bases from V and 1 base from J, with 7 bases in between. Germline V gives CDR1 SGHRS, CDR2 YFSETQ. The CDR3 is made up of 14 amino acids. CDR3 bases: TGCGCCAGCAGCTTGGTTTCAGGGAACACTGAAGCTTTCTTT. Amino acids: CASSLVSGNTEAFF.

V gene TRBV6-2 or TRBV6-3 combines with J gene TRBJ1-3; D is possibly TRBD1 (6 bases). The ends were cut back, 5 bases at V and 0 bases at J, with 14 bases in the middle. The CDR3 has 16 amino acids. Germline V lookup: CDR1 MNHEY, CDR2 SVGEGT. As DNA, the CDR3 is TGTGCCAGCAGTAAGACCGGACAGTTCTCTGGAAACACCATATATTTT. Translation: CASSKTGQFSGNTIYF.

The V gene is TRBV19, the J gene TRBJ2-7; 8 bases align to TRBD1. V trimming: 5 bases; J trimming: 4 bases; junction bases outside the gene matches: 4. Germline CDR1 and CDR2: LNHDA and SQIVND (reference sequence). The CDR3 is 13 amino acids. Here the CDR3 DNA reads TGTGCCAGTAGTCGACAGGGGCGGTACGAGCAGTACTTC. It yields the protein CASSRQGRYEQYF.

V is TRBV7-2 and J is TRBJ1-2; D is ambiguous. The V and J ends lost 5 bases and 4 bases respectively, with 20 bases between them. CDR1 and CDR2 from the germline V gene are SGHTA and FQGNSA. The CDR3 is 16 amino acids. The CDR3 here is CASSVHSPRESYGYTF. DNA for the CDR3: TGTGCCAGCAGCGTCCATTCCCCTAGGGAGAGCTATGGCTACACCTTC.

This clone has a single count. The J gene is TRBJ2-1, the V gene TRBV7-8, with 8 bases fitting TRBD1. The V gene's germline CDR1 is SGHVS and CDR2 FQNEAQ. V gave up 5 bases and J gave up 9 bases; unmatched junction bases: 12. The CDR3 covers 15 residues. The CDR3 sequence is CASSTSGRGQGEQFF. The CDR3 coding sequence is TGTGCCAGCAGCACAAGCGGCAGGGGGCAGGGTGAGCAGTTCTTC.

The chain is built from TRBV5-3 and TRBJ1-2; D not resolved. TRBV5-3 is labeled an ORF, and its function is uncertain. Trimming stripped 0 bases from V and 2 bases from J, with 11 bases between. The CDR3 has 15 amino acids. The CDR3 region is CARSLGAGGNYGYTF. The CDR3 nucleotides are TGTGCCAGAAGCTTGGGTGCGGGTGGGAACTATGGCTACACCTTC.

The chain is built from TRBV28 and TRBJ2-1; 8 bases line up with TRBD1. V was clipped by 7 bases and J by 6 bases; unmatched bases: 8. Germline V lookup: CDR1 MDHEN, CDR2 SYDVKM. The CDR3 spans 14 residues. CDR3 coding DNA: TGTGCCAGCACCATCGGACAGGGCCCCAATGAGCAGTTCTTC. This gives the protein CASTIGQGPNEQFF.